What follows are 16 T cell receptor beta chains derived from one specimen sequenced in a study of shared clonotypes between healthy human individuals. Generated by immunoSEQ multiplex PCR, the TCRdb table keeps only in-frame clones and is missing some. There are more than 1.2 million clones in the sample; 97% to 99% occur only once, and approximately 0.4% lies in the top ten. The sequenced sample was naive CD4+ T cells sorted from blood. Subset of the sample: CD45RA+ positively selected. The receptor set was obtained from a man younger than 45 in good health.

The chain has TRBV7-9 and TRBJ2-7; 10 bases align to TRBD2. Unmatched junction bases numbered 19, after V lost 2 bases and J lost 6 bases. The CDR3 has 19 residues. CDR1 is SEHNR and CDR2 is FQNEAQ in the germline V gene (reference sequence). For the CDR3, the DNA is TGTGCCAGCAGCTTACAAAGTGCTAGCGGGAGAATAAGCATAGGCGAGCAGTACTTC. It encodes CASSLQSASGRISIGEQYF.

The genes are TRBV7-2 and TRBJ2-2; the D gene is possibly TRBD1 (6 bases). The CDR3 runs to 17 residues. CDR1 and CDR2 from the germline V gene are SGHTA and FQGNSA. The V end was cut by 1 base, the J end by 6 bases, with 18 bases between. The CDR3 DNA is TGTGCCAGCAGCTTAGACCAGGGGTCTGGCTTCTCCGGGGAGCTGTTTTTT. It is translated as CASSLDQGSGFSGELFF. The variable domain in full, completed from reference TRBV7-2 and TRBJ2-2, reads GAGVSQSPSNKVTEKGKDVELRCDPISGHTALYWYRQSLGQGLEFLIYFQGNSAPDKSGLPSDRFSAERTGGSVSTLTIQRTQQEDSAVYLCASSLDQGSGFSGELFFGEGSRLTVL.

The rearrangement uses TRBV5-1 and TRBJ1-1; D gene ambiguous. V lost 0 bases to trimming and J lost 3 bases, with 21 bases between them. The germline V gene has CDR1 SGHRS and CDR2 YFSETQ. This CDR3 spans 18 amino acids. CDR3: CASSLELAGMSSDTEAFF. Here the CDR3 DNA reads TGCGCCAGCAGCTTGGAGCTGGCAGGCATGAGCTCGGACACTGAAGCTTTCTTT.

The J gene is TRBJ1-1, the V gene TRBV7-9; D not resolved. CDR1 and CDR2 from the germline V gene are SEHNR and FQNEAQ (reference sequence). The germline V and J ends were trimmed by 1 base and 4 bases, with 7 bases remaining between them. CDR3 length equals 13 residues. CDR3 DNA sequence: TGTGCCAGCAGCTTAGACCCCCGCACTGAAGCTTTCTTT. This codes for CASSLDPRTEAFF. Combining the CDR3 with reference TRBV7-9 and TRBJ1-1 gives the whole variable domain DTGVSQNPRHKITKRGQNVTFRCDPISEHNRLYWYRQTLGQGPEFLTYFQNEAQLEKSRLLSDRFSAERPKGSFSTLEIQRTEQGDSAMYLCASSLDPRTEAFFGQGTRLTVV.

This chain connects TRBV28 to TRBJ2-2; 7 bases are shared with TRBD1. This CDR3 comprises 13 residues. The V gene's germline CDR1 is MDHEN and CDR2 SYDVKM. V was pared by 6 bases and J by 3 bases, with 1 base of the junction left unmatched. CDR3 sequence: CASSRGYTGELFF. The CDR3 coding sequence is TGTGCCAGCAGCAGGGGGTACACCGGGGAGCTGTTTTTT.

This clone was picked up one time. The chain has TRBV7-8 and TRBJ2-7; 7 bases are a match to TRBD2. In germline, CDR1 is SGHVS, CDR2 FQNEAQ. Trimming at V came to 5 bases and at J to 3 bases, leaving 19 bases not matched to a gene. The CDR3 has 18 residues. The chain's CDR3 is CASSAFGPRDYSIYEQYF. Here the CDR3 DNA reads TGTGCCAGCAGCGCTTTTGGGCCGCGGGACTACAGCATCTACGAGCAGTACTTC.

The chain is built from TRBV11-3 and TRBJ2-1, with 14 bases fitting TRBD2. The CDR3 totals 17 residues. Germline V CDR1 and CDR2: SGHNT, YENEEA. J was trimmed by 6 bases and V by 1 base; bases with no gene match: 5. The CDR3 bases are TGTGCCAGCAGCTTAGCGACGGGACTAGCGGGAGTCAATGAGCAGTTCTTC. It yields the protein CASSLATGLAGVNEQFF.

As to this clone: This same CDR3 is encoded by further DNA sequences in the sample. The CDR3 loop is CASSLSGAGNTIYF. The CDR3 coding sequence is TGTGCCAGCAGCTTATCAGGTGCCGGAAACACCATATATTTT. The genes are TRBV11-2 and TRBJ1-3; the D is unclear. Trimming cost V 2 bases and J 4 bases, with 9 bases left between them. The CDR3 contains 14 residues. CDR1 is SGHAT and CDR2 is FQNNGV in the germline V gene.

This CDR3 reads CASSFAGTSGGGETQYF. The CDR3 region has the DNA TGTGCCAGCAGTTTCGCTGGGACTAGCGGGGGAGGGGAGACCCAGTACTTC. The genes are TRBV7-9 and TRBJ2-5; TRBD2 aligns across 14 bases. The germline gives CDR1 SEHNR, CDR2 FQNEAQ (reference sequence). The CDR3 extends over 17 amino acids. After removal of 6 bases from V and 5 bases from J, the junction contained 11 bases not matched to a gene.

In regard to this clone: This CDR3 is also generated by other DNA sequences in the sample. The rearrangement links TRBV18 to TRBJ2-3; 8 nucleotides align to TRBD1. Trimming took 3 bases from V and 0 from J; bases not matched to a gene: 2. The CDR3 has 15 amino acids. Germline CDR1 and CDR2: KGHSH and LQKENI. CDR3 DNA sequence: TGTGCCAGCTCACCCCGGACAGGGAGCACAGATACGCAGTATTTT. This codes for CASSPRTGSTDTQYF.

This chain connects TRBV28 to TRBJ2-7; TRBD1 agrees at 7 bases. V was pared by 6 bases and J by 0 bases, with 14 bases of the junction left unmatched. Germline CDR1 reads MDHEN; CDR2 reads SYDVKM. The CDR3 is 17 residues long. The CDR3 bases are TGTGCCAGCAGACCTAAGACAGGGTCCCCAAGCTCCTACGAGCAGTACTTC. It is translated as CASRPKTGSPSSYEQYF.

V and J are TRBV19 and TRBJ1-5; the D gene is possibly TRBD1 (6 bases). This CDR3 region has 16 residues. The V gene's germline CDR1 is LNHDA and CDR2 SQIVND (reference sequence). The V end was cut by 3 bases, the J end by 5 bases, with 17 bases between. DNA for the CDR3: TGTGCCAGTAGTATTCGGGGGCCTGATCCCCATCAGCCCCAGCATTTT. It translates to CASSIRGPDPHQPQHF.

The chain has TRBV15 and TRBJ2-4; D may be TRBD2 (6 bases). Germline-derived CDR1 and CDR2 are LNHNV and YYDKDF (reference sequence). CDR3 length: 14 amino acids. V was cut by 0 bases and J by 7 bases, with 10 bases left in between. The DNA for the CDR3 is TGTGCCACCAGCAGAGATTCGGGGGTCAACATTCAGTACTTC. Translation: CATSRDSGVNIQYF.

This clone was recorded only once. The rearrangement joins TRBV9 to TRBJ1-2, with D hard to call. CDR1 SGDLS and CDR2 YYNGEE come from the germline V gene. Deletions cut 1 base from V and 7 bases from J, with 20 bases between. The CDR3 runs to 16 residues. This CDR3 reads CASSVYSTAAKSGYTF. The CDR3 DNA is TGTGCCAGCAGCGTATACAGTACCGCCGCTAAGTCTGGCTACACCTTC.

The chain combines TRBV18 with TRBJ2-7; D possibly corresponds to TRBD1 (6 bases). Deletions cut 3 bases from V and 2 bases from J, with 14 bases between. From germline, CDR1 is KGHSH and CDR2 LQKENI. This CDR3 is 15 amino acids long. The CDR3 spells CASSPFSGTPYEQYF. The CDR3 coding sequence is TGTGCCAGCTCACCGTTTTCCGGGACACCCTACGAGCAGTACTTC.

The CDR3 DNA is TGCAGCGTTGGGACTAGCGGGAACGAGCAGTACTTC. It specifies CSVGTSGNEQYF. The chain is built from TRBV29-1 and TRBJ2-7; 12 nucleotides agree with TRBD2. The CDR3 has 12 amino acids. The germline V gene encodes CDR1 SQVTM and CDR2 ANQGSEA. V dropped 4 bases and J dropped 5; count of bases not matched to a gene: 0.